One sample yielded the 28 T cell receptor beta chains listed below, sequenced in a study of T cell responses to AZD1222 COVID-19 vaccine. The table came from immunoSEQ multiplex PCR; TCRdb's copy has only in-frame clones and leaves some out. Here the sample spans 250,000 to 300,000 clones, 90% to 95% being singletons. The starting material was peripheral blood, obtained 28 days after the second AZD1222 dose. The receptors shown here come from an adult who received the AZD1222 COVID-19 vaccine.

The chain uses TRBV19 and TRBJ1-5; D is possibly TRBD1 (6 bases). The length of the CDR3 is 13 residues. Germline loops: CDR1 LNHDA, CDR2 SQIVND (reference sequence). Trimming left V 1 base short and J 11 bases short, with 12 bases between. In DNA form, the CDR3 reads TGTGCCAGTAGTATAGCCCCGAGGGGGGCCCAGCATTTT. Translation gives CASSIAPRGAQHF.

A remark on this clone: Additional DNA sequences in this sample encode the identical CDR3. This chain links TRBV30 with TRBJ1-5, with 7 nucleotides matching TRBD1. The CDR3 totals 13 residues. Germline loops: CDR1 GTSNPN, CDR2 SVGIG (reference sequence). Trimming removed 3 bases from V and 4 bases from J; junction bases left unmatched: 3. CDR3 nucleotides: TGTGCCTGGAGCAGACAGGGTAATCAGCCCCAGCATTTT. It specifies CAWSRQGNQPQHF.

The chain combines TRBV28 with TRBJ1-2; no reliable D call. Deletions cut 2 bases from V and 6 bases from J, with 10 bases between. This CDR3 is built from 13 residues. Germline CDR1 reads MDHEN; CDR2 reads SYDVKM. The chain's CDR3 is CASSLGPTDGYTF. CDR3 nucleotide sequence: TGTGCCAGCAGTTTAGGTCCGACGGATGGCTACACCTTC.

The chain links TRBV5-1 to TRBJ2-2, with 8 bases aligning to TRBD2. The V segment lost 4 bases and the J segment 5 bases; nucleotides outside the gene matches: 7. The CDR3 spans 15 residues. In germline, CDR1 is SGHRS, CDR2 YFSETQ. CDR3 residues: CASSTGLEGTGELFF. As DNA, the CDR3 is TGCGCCAGCAGCACGGGACTAGAGGGTACCGGGGAGCTGTTTTTT. The complete variable domain, with remaining parts taken from reference TRBV5-1 and TRBJ2-2, reads KAGVTQTPRYLIKTRGQQVTLSCSPISGHRSVSWYQQTPGQGLQFLFEYFSETQRNKGNFPGRFSGRQFSNSRSEMNVSTLELGDSALYLCASSTGLEGTGELFFGEGSRLTVL.

The V call is TRBV6-5, the J call TRBJ1-4; D is uncertain. This CDR3 contains 15 residues. In germline, CDR1 is MNHEY, CDR2 SVGAGI. V lost 2 bases to trimming and J lost 6 bases, with 13 bases between them. The CDR3 region is CASSYTVQRHEKLFF. The CDR3 bases are TGTGCCAGCAGTTACACGGTACAGAGGCATGAAAAACTGTTTTTT.

This clone has only one observation. The chain combines TRBV28 with TRBJ1-2, with 7 bases lining up with TRBD1. Germline values: CDR1 MDHEN, CDR2 SYDVKM. With 3 bases clipped from V and 7 bases from J, the junction kept 8 bases outside the gene matches. CDR3 length: 14 residues. The CDR3 reads CASSFGTAASGYTF. The CDR3 DNA reads as TGTGCCAGCAGTTTTGGGACAGCCGCGTCTGGCTACACCTTC.

The chain links TRBV2 to TRBJ1-5, with D unclear. This CDR3 is 14 amino acids long. V lost 6 bases to trimming and J lost 7 bases, with 16 bases between them. Germline-derived CDR1 and CDR2 are SNHLY and FYNNEI. The CDR3 DNA sequence: TGTGCCAGCAGGGGAGGAGGAGCGAGGCAGCCCCAGCATTTT. It is translated as CASRGGGARQPQHF.

The chain recombines TRBV2 with TRBJ2-3; 8 bases are shared with TRBD2. The CDR3 length is 16 residues. With 5 bases clipped from V and 2 bases from J, the junction kept 9 bases outside the gene matches. Germline V gene sequence: CDR1 SNHLY, CDR2 FYNNEI. CDR3 sequence (DNA): TGTGCCAGCAGTTTCTTGGGCGGGGGGCCCACAGATACGCAGTATTTT. Protein product: CASSFLGGGPTDTQYF.

The chain uses TRBV20-1 and TRBJ1-1; D unresolved. CDR1 and CDR2 (germline): DFQATT, SNEGSKA (reference sequence). This CDR3 contains 11 residues. The germline V and J ends were trimmed by 8 bases and 1 base, with 8 bases remaining between them. The CDR3 nucleotides are TGCAGTTACATACCGAACACTGAAGCTTTCTTT. Translated: CSYIPNTEAFF.

V and J are TRBV3-1 (or the pseudogene TRBV3-2) and TRBJ1-1; 7 bases map to TRBD1. CDR3 length equals 14 residues. Unmatched junction bases numbered 8, after V lost 3 bases and J lost 7 bases. Germline V gene lookup returns CDR1 LGHDT and CDR2 YNNKEL (reference sequence). CDR3 protein: CASSQGTAPGEAFF. The CDR3 coding sequence is TGTGCCAGCAGCCAGGGGACAGCGCCTGGTGAAGCTTTCTTT.

The CDR3 sequence is CASNIRDRYREQYF. In nucleotides, the CDR3 is TGTGCCAGCAATATCCGGGACAGGTATCGCGAGCAGTACTTC. This chain uses TRBV2 with TRBJ2-7, with 8 nucleotides matching TRBD1. Trimming at V came to 7 bases and at J to 6 bases, leaving 11 bases not matched to a gene. CDR1 is SNHLY, CDR2 FYNNEI, per germline. The CDR3 contains 14 residues. Variable domain in full (rest from reference TRBV2 and TRBJ2-7): EPEVTQTPSHQVTQMGQEVILRCVPISNHLYFYWYRQILGQKVEFLVSFYNNEISEKSEIFDDQFSVERPDGSNFTLKIRSTKLEDSAMYFCASNIRDRYREQYFGPGTRLTVT.

The table lists this clone with a count of one. The chain carries TRBV2 and TRBJ2-7, with 10 bases that match TRBD2. Germline V gives CDR1 SNHLY, CDR2 FYNNEI. The CDR3 runs to 15 residues. Trimming removed 6 bases from V and 4 bases from J; junction bases left unmatched: 9. CDR3 sequence: CASSLGLLAGYEQYF. The CDR3, as DNA: TGTGCCAGCAGCCTCGGGTTACTAGCGGGGTACGAGCAGTACTTC.

The chain links TRBV4-2 to TRBJ1-1, with D tentatively TRBD1 (5 bases). Per the germline V gene, CDR1 is LGHNA and CDR2 is YNFKEQ. Between the trimmed V and J ends, which lost 3 bases and 1 base, there was a span of 12 bases. The CDR3 sequence is 15 residues long. CDR3 sequence: CASSHTGQGNTEAFF. CDR3 sequence (DNA): TGTGCCAGCAGCCACACCGGTCAGGGGAACACTGAAGCTTTCTTT.

The chain has TRBV5-1 and TRBJ2-6; possible D gene TRBD1, 5 bases. Between the trimmed V and J ends, which lost 7 bases and 0 bases, there was a span of 11 bases. The CDR3 has 15 residues. CDR1 and CDR2 from the germline V gene are SGHRS and YFSETQ. The CDR3 bases are TGCGCCAGCTGGGCAGGGCCCTCTGGGGCCAACGTCCTGACTTTC. Its translation: CASWAGPSGANVLTF.

This sequence joins TRBV5-1 and TRBJ2-2; D gene unclear. The CDR3 sequence is 14 residues long. Looked up from germline, CDR1 is SGHRS and CDR2 is YFSETQ. The ends were cut back, 3 bases at V and 3 bases at J, with 9 bases in the middle. CDR3 protein: CASSSDGDTGELFF. DNA for the CDR3: TGCGCCAGCAGCTCGGACGGTGACACCGGGGAGCTGTTTTTT.

This chain connects TRBV3-1 (or the pseudogene TRBV3-2) to TRBJ1-1, with D perhaps TRBD1 (6 bases). Trimming pared 7 bases from V and 4 bases from J, leaving 16 bases between. Germline V gene data show CDR1 as LGHDT and CDR2 as YNNKEL (reference sequence). The CDR3 sequence is 14 residues long. CDR3 protein: CASTIGGGRTEAFF. The CDR3 region has the DNA TGTGCCAGCACAATAGGAGGGGGGCGCACTGAAGCTTTCTTT.

The chain carries TRBV5-1 and TRBJ1-4, with a tentative D call TRBD1 (6 bases). Germline V lookup: CDR1 SGHRS, CDR2 YFSETQ. The CDR3 has 16 residues. Deletions cut 4 bases from V and 4 bases from J, with 17 bases between. CDR3 sequence (DNA): TGCGCCAGCAGCGCGTCGGGCCAGGGGTTTAATGAAAAACTGTTTTTT. This encodes CASSASGQGFNEKLFF.

The chain links TRBV2 to TRBJ1-1; no clear D gene. The germline gives CDR1 SNHLY, CDR2 FYNNEI. V was trimmed by 2 bases and J by 1 base, leaving 5 bases between them. The CDR3 runs to 13 residues. The CDR3 region has the DNA TGTGCCAGCAGTGAAAGGGAGAACACTGAAGCTTTCTTT. This gives the protein CASSERENTEAFF. Filled out from reference TRBV2 and TRBJ1-1, the complete variable domain reads EPEVTQTPSHQVTQMGQEVILRCVPISNHLYFYWYRQILGQKVEFLVSFYNNEISEKSEIFDDQFSVERPDGSNFTLKIRSTKLEDSAMYFCASSERENTEAFFGQGTRLTVV.

The chain links TRBV7-9 to TRBJ2-7; 8 positions match TRBD2. V gave up 3 bases and J gave up 4 bases; unmatched junction bases: 5. This CDR3 is 14 amino acids long. Germline lookup yields CDR1 SEHNR and CDR2 FQNEAQ (reference sequence). Written as DNA, the CDR3 is TGTGCCAGCAGCTTGGGGACTAGAACGTACGAGCAGTACTTC. Residues: CASSLGTRTYEQYF.

The V and J genes are TRBV15 and TRBJ2-7; a possible D gene is TRBD2 (6 bases). The CDR3 length is 16 residues. Germline loops: CDR1 LNHNV, CDR2 YYDKDF (reference sequence). V shed 1 base and J shed 0 bases, with 13 bases lying between them. This chain's CDR3 is CATSRAPAGFSYEQYF. The DNA of the CDR3 is TGTGCCACCAGCAGAGCGCCAGCGGGCTTCTCCTACGAGCAGTACTTC.

The V gene is TRBV5-1, the J gene TRBJ2-3; no definite D call. Germline V gives CDR1 SGHRS, CDR2 YFSETQ. The length of the CDR3 is 13 residues. Trimming left V 4 bases short and J 0 bases short, with 6 bases between. The CDR3 nucleotides are TGCGCCAGCAGCCACCCTAGCACAGATACGCAGTATTTT. Its translation is CASSHPSTDTQYF.

The chain uses TRBV6-5 and TRBJ2-1; D might be TRBD1 (5 bases). There are 13 residues in the CDR3. The V and J ends lost 6 bases and 5 bases respectively, with 11 bases between them. Germline loops: CDR1 MNHEY, CDR2 SVGAGI. CDR3 sequence reads: CASRSDSHNEQFF. DNA for the CDR3: TGTGCCAGCAGATCCGACAGCCACAATGAGCAGTTCTTC.

This chain uses TRBV29-1 with TRBJ1-1; unclear D gene. The germline V gene has CDR1 SQVTM and CDR2 ANQGSEA. With 6 bases removed from V and 1 base from J, the gap between germline ends came to 9 bases. The CDR3 runs to 12 residues. The CDR3 sequence: CSVGTGNTEAFF. Written as DNA, the CDR3 is TGCAGCGTGGGAACGGGGAACACTGAAGCTTTCTTT. The full variable domain, its missing parts supplied by reference TRBV29-1 and TRBJ1-1, is SAVISQKPSRDICQRGTSLTIQCQVDSQVTMMFWYRQQPGQSLTLIATANQGSEATYESGFVIDKFPISRPNLTFSTLTVSNMSPEDSSIYLCSVGTGNTEAFFGQGTRLTVV.

The V and J genes are TRBV3-1 (or the pseudogene TRBV3-2) and TRBJ2-7, with 13 bases that match TRBD2. The CDR3 loop spans 16 amino acids. Germline loops: CDR1 LGHDT, CDR2 YNNKEL (reference sequence). J was trimmed by 6 bases and V by 3 bases; bases with no gene match: 8. The CDR3 reads CASSHEGLAGVGEQYF. DNA for the CDR3: TGTGCCAGCAGCCACGAAGGACTAGCGGGAGTCGGCGAGCAGTACTTC.

CDR3 nucleotides: TGTGCCACCAGCAAAACGCCCGGGCTAGCGGGAGACAATGAGCAGTTCTTC. It specifies CATSKTPGLAGDNEQFF. The genes are TRBV15 and TRBJ2-1, with 10 bases lining up with TRBD2. Germline V gives CDR1 LNHNV, CDR2 YYDKDF (reference sequence). The CDR3 is made up of 17 amino acids. V lost 4 bases to trimming and J lost 5 bases; unmatched junction nucleotides: 11.

This sequence joins TRBV11-1 and TRBJ1-2; D is unclear. CDR3 length: 12 residues. Germline CDR1 is SGHAT and CDR2 is FQDESV (reference sequence). V was trimmed by 5 bases and J by 8 bases, leaving 12 bases between them. The CDR3: CASSLPGIGYTF. CDR3 nucleotide sequence: TGTGCCAGCAGCCTCCCCGGAATAGGCTACACCTTC.

This clone appeared a few times. This chain joins TRBV29-1 and TRBJ2-5; D unresolved. V dropped 0 bases and J dropped 2 bases, with 10 bases sitting between them. There are 14 residues in the CDR3. The V gene's germline CDR1 is SQVTM and CDR2 ANQGSEA. The CDR3 sequence: CSVEDVWQQETQYF. DNA of the CDR3: TGCAGCGTTGAAGACGTATGGCAGCAAGAGACCCAGTACTTC.

This clone was recorded only once. The rearrangement uses TRBV5-1 and TRBJ1-1; D unresolved. CDR1 SGHRS and CDR2 YFSETQ come from the germline V gene. V was clipped by 9 bases and J by 4 bases, with 19 bases between them. The CDR3 has 14 residues. CDR3 loop: CATRTSPVGTEAFF. The CDR3 DNA sequence: TGCGCCACCAGAACCTCGCCAGTGGGCACTGAAGCTTTCTTT.